This T cell receptor (beta chain) was recovered during a study of cytomegalovirus exposure and HLA in healthy donors. Trimming removed 6 bases from V and 2 bases from J, with 13 bases in between. The CDR3 covers 14 residues. In germline, CDR1 is SNHLY, CDR2 FYNNEI. The PCR used 60 Vbeta and 13 Jbeta primers. Measured with immunoSEQ multiplex PCR; TCRdb has only the in-frame clones, and not every one. The data hold 110,000 to 150,000 clones, with roughly 70% observed a single time. The specimen sequenced was PBMCs. This chain connects TRBV2 to TRBJ1-2; the D gene is possibly TRBD1 (5 bases). The clonotype was recovered from a middle-aged woman in good health and CMV-seronegative. DNA for the CDR3: TGTGCCAGCAGACCGGGACTGCAGAACTATGGCTACACCTTC. As protein: CASRPGLQNYGYTF.